This paragraph reports one T cell receptor (beta chain). No cognate antigen has been identified for it. Base qualities are not provided; no much larger clone lies one nucleotide away. The data stem from a study of blood T cell repertoires in COVID-19 (dated by TCRdb to between 2020 and 2021). Context from the whole study: Samples covering the acute and convalescent phases of COVID-19 were provided by collaborators in the United States, Italy and Spain. The material from the prospective study consisted of cDNA or gDNA derived from T cells, B-cell-depleted T cells, or PBMCs. Samples were obtained from the ongoing ImmuneRACE study (first 160 participants) and from over a thousand subjects provided by 6 global collaborators. The dataset comprised deeply sampled blood TCRbeta repertoires from subjects exposed to, actively infected with, or recovered from COVID-19. Where HLA class I and class II types were available, the types were taken from metadata supplied by the sample provider, not from assay-based typing. A freely available public database, intended as a resource for researchers studying the immune response to SARS-CoV-2, is where the repertoires were released. Sample metadata almost always included a de-identified subject ID, COVID-19 status, age in years and sex.

Paper-wide results and their limitations: Clinical and demographic metadata were provided uncurated, with the amount varying by source and participant.

Collaborating institutions collected whole blood in K2EDTA tubes following their own protocols. For TCRbeta analysis, collaborators shipped samples in one of three forms: frozen whole blood, isolated PBMCs, or DNA extracted from either of those sample types. According to the germline V gene (reference sequence), CDR1 reads LGHDT and CDR2 reads YNNKEL. The V end gives up 3 bases and the J end 6 bases, leaving 5 bases in the junction not matched to a gene. From the cysteine up to the phenylalanine, the CDR3 has a length of 16 residues. Left in the record is the CDR3 DNA by itself, 48 bases read in frame from the first base. The immunoSEQ Assay, a bias-controlled multiplex PCR, was used to amplify TCRbeta CDR3 regions from genomic DNA. On the authors' methods: The number of nucleated cells in each sample was estimated from the amplification of reference gene primers within the assay. To quantify the absolute abundance of each unique TCRbeta CDR3 rearrangement, sequence reads were collapsed and filtered. For each sample, productive Simpson clonality was calculated by taking the square root of Simpson's diversity index across productive rearrangements. Entries here come from immuneACCESS through TCRdb and include only in-frame sequences with V and J called. Some clones fail to appear in such tables; in the studies checked, an unresolved V gene covers under half of the shortfall, and the cause of the remainder is unknown. Clone size and V and J calls were adopted from that table, with D and trimming inferred from the DNA. Counted in this sample were 100,000 to 150,000 clones; about nine tenths of them appeared once. The ten most abundant clones make up about 2.5% of the sample.

Sequencing was performed on peripheral blood. This receptor was obtained from a man aged 50 to 60 with active COVID-19. The rearranged segments are TRBV3-1 (or the pseudogene TRBV3-2) and TRBJ1-6, and TRBD1 aligns with 10 junction nucleotides. This receptor carries the CDR3 CASSHRDRGTNSPLHF. In nucleotides, the sequence is TGTGCCAGCAGCCACCGGGACAGGGGCACTAATTCACCCCTCCACTTT.